This T cell receptor beta chain was profiled in a study of T-cell reconstitution after alpha-beta-depleted transplantation in children. The TCRbeta library was prepared with unique molecular identifiers. TCRdb re-called the PCR reads with MiXCR, one entry per CDR3 protein. Among 190,000 or so distinct CDR3 sequences listed, approximately 6.6% were seen once. There are 14 residues in the CDR3. Looked up from germline, CDR1 is DFQATT and CDR2 is SNEGSKA (reference sequence). J lost 9 bases, V lost 2 bases, and 9 bases had no gene match. This clonotype was found many times. Here the sequenced sample was PBMCs from the stem cell graft donor, taken from the stem cell graft. The receptor was isolated from a human donor who donated a stem cell graft to a child with Wiskott-Aldrich syndrome. J is TRBJ2-3 and V is TRBV20-1, with TRBD2 identical over 9 bases. DNA of the CDR3: TGCAGTGCTAGATTTGGCGGGGGGGCTTTGACGCAGTATTTT. Amino acid sequence: CSARFGGGALTQYF.